This TCR beta chain was recovered during a study of shared clonotypes between healthy human individuals (TCRdb year 2020). About the full investigation: Two women and a few men aged 18 to 49 years were included in the cohort. Each donor's leukapheresis produced roughly between roughly 0.94 and 9.5 billion PBMCs. To increase sequencing depth and limit assay-specific biases, different laboratories used diverse techniques to prepare libraries and sequence TCR repertoires. For each donor, CD4 naive and CD4 memory were each run on three plates, CD8 naive on two plates, and CD8 memory on one plate. To estimate repertoire size and how much clonotype sharing occurs between individuals, the study deeply sequenced the blood TCR repertoires of five healthy adults. The paper's findings and limits, for the study overall: Clonotypes shared by all four sorted-subset donors showed higher generation probabilities than non-shared clonotypes. Even with the large sequencing depth, rarefaction of the sorted-subset datasets indicated that sequencing was incomplete. Naive subsets generally had larger estimated clonotype richness than memory subsets. Only blood was sampled, and tissue TCR repertoires likely differ from those in blood. When several donors were compared, the shared fraction of clonotypes was about 5% for naive CD4, less than 4% for naive CD8, roughly 2.3% for memory CD4, and about 0.36% for memory CD8. The small number of donors limited the genetic and exposure-history diversity represented. Pairwise subsampling led to the expectation that sequencing depth would affect the degree of clonotype sharing among donors.

CD8 naive samples were CD45RO-negative cells positively selected for CCR7, giving a CD45RA+CCR7+ population that excluded TemRA cells. The donors were healthy, HIV-negative adults who had no recently reported acute infections or vaccinations. Every donor was a Caucasian adult residing in Nashville, Tennessee, USA. Blood was collected by leukapheresis, and PBMCs were isolated by Ficoll-Histopaque density gradient centrifugation and then cryopreserved in liquid nitrogen vapor phase. Analytical flow cytometry was used to check the purity and quantity of every magnetically sorted T cell population. Genomic DNA was isolated from every sorted fraction and measured by UV absorbance on a Nanodrop 2000c. Using the deep immunoSEQ assay, multiplex PCR amplified TCR CDR3 regions from genomic DNA. For each cell subset, the extracted genomic DNA was distributed evenly across all wells of several immunoSEQ 96-well plates, and each plate served as one replicate. For sorted subsets, 200 ng of genomic DNA, equivalent to 25,000 to 35,000 T cell genomes, went into each replicate PCR. Purified libraries were quantified with a Qubit 3.0 fluorometer, sized on a Bioanalyzer 2100, and re-quantified with the KAPA Library Quantification kit. Every immunoSEQ 96-well plate was sequenced on a dedicated single-read 150-cycle Illumina NextSeq 550 flow cell. The study's own analysis went as follows. Because only junctional sequences without quality scores were contained in the immunoSEQ output, filtering matching that applied to full-length reads could not be performed. To assign V/J genes and CDR3, sequences were annotated against IMGT germline references using PyIR, a Python wrapper for IgBLAST v1.9. Reads with weak V/J assignments (E-value above 1e-6), missing CDR3, stop codons, out-of-frame junctions, or ambiguous translated residues were removed. A V3J clonotype was defined by an identical inferred V gene, J gene, and CDR3 amino acid sequence. Percentage overlap between repertoires was computed as shared unique clonotypes divided by the size of the smaller repertoire. Repertoire richness was assessed with RTK rarefaction, the Chao1 estimator, and Recon v2.1 estimates of unobserved clonotypes. OLGA was used to compute generation probabilities for all TCRbeta clonotypes that the gDNA method yielded from four donors. As stored in TCRdb, this immuneACCESS dataset retains in-frame rearrangements with V and J assigned. A fraction of the clones does not appear; measured against another copy, unresolved V genes explain less than half of the discrepancy, and the remainder lacks a known reason. V and J calls and clone size are given by that table; D and trimming were obtained from the DNA. This sample lists some 2 million clones; roughly 95% were detected once. The top ten clonotypes cover roughly 1.1% of the sample.

Turning to this clone: The antigen it binds to is not known. No per-base quality is available; no much larger clone lies one base away.

V loses 8 bases of germline sequence and J loses 3 bases, and the interval between the two ends is 14 bases. From the cysteine through the phenylalanine, the CDR3 covers 13 amino acids. The CDR3 DNA has 39 bases and is translated from base 1. Per the germline V gene (reference sequence), MNHEY is the CDR1 and SMNVEV is the CDR2. The source material was naive CD8+ T cells sorted from blood. Interpreted using the paper, the cell subset or site label stands for: CD45RA+CCR7+. The rearrangement combines TRBV27 with TRBJ2-7, with the D gene possibly TRBD1 or TRBD2, each one fitting 5 bases. This sequence was found in a man younger than 35 in good health. DNA sequence: TGTGCCAGCGAGGGTCAGGGTGGCTACGAGCAGTACTTC. Its coded protein is CASEGQGGYEQYF.